This entry describes one T cell receptor (beta chain). This clonotype was seen ten or more times. The antigen this receptor binds is unknown. No qualities accompany the bases; no much larger clone lies one base away. Bone marrow was sampled from every patient at the time of active disease. Ficoll-Hypaque density gradient centrifugation was used to isolate bone marrow mononuclear cells. Myeloma plasma cells were removed and CD138-negative cells were collected by negative selection after labeling with CD138 magnetic microbeads on a MACS separator. Purity of the isolated cells was checked by flow cytometry on an Attune NxT using CD138 antibodies. TRIzol reagent was used to extract total RNA, which was then quantified with a NanoDrop spectrophotometer. Paired RNA-seq and IR-seq were performed on each patient's CD138-negative bone marrow sample. V is clipped by 5 bases and J by 3 bases, and the sequence between their germline boundaries is 11 bases long. The CDR3 measures 13 amino acids from cysteine to phenylalanine. The DNA shown is the 39-base CDR3, in frame from base 1. CDR1 is given as MNHNY and CDR2 as SVGAGI, both from the germline V gene (reference sequence).

This record belongs to a study of read filtering for tumor transcriptome and immune sequencing (dated by TCRdb to between 2020 and 2021). Notes on the research overall: Of the patients in the cohort, 16 to 20 were male and around 14 were female, and their mean age was about 72 years, with a range of about 45 to 85. By revised international staging, 8 patients were R-ISS I, 16 were R-ISS II and over 5 were R-ISS III. After DNase treatment, whole-transcriptome libraries were prepared using the TruSeq RNA Access Library Prep Kit. TCR-region mapped reads per sample ranged from about 3.5 to 11 million with IR-seq versus only about 85 to 1,300 with RNA-seq. The study compared TCR repertoires from targeted immune repertoire sequencing and bulk whole-transcriptome sequencing run on the same bone marrow samples. One of the main goals was to work out a read-filtering strategy for immune repertoire data, in particular whether clonotypes backed by only a single read should be removed. Overall study outcomes, separate from this receptor: The sorted CD138-negative fraction was composed of a mixed bone marrow immune population rather than of purified T cells. When single-read clonotypes were removed, the proportions of shared clonotypes in IR-seq and RNA-seq correlated more strongly. Clonotypes were captured by IR-seq at much higher depth and more reliably than by RNA-seq, and smaller IR-seq throughput was sufficient for identification of most shared clonotypes. In IR-seq, single-read clonotypes were about four fifths of clonotypes but about 3.5% of total reads; in RNA-seq they were 60% to 75% of clonotypes and approximately 40% of reads.

TCR libraries were built from 400 to 450 ng RNA with the Immunoverse kit, using molecular barcoded adaptors covering alpha/delta and beta/gamma chains. TCR library preparation used the same RNA that was used for transcriptome sequencing. Sequencing of TCR libraries was carried out on an Illumina HiSeq 4000 with 2 x 150 cycles. The authors' analysis ran thus. MiXCR aligned TCR reads to human V, D, J and C references and assembled the aligned reads into CDR3 clonotypes, with quality filtering and error correction included. The tcR package in R was used to analyze clonotype counts and gene usage diversity. For inspection of raw mapping reads, RNA-seq reads were mapped by STAR aligner version 2.5.3a onto GRCh37 of the human genome. To test the effect of sequencing depth on detected clonotypes, IR-seq fastq files were randomly downsampled using Seqtk 1.3. TCRdb reworked the public reads: Q25 trimming with fastp, MiXCR clone assembly, productive beta chains retained. Each CDR3 protein appears once, grouped with its most common genes and DNA. For this entry, the V and J calls and clone size follow TCRdb and not the study's own pipeline. This sample has under 30,000 distinct CDR3 sequences in its table, and under 25% of those were observed once. 40% to 55% of the sample lies in the top ten.

The clonotype originates from a donor aged 40 or over with multiple myeloma. Material: a population of CD138-negative cells sorted from bone marrow. The sample's cell subset or site, from its label and the paper: bone marrow mononuclear cells depleted of CD138+ plasma/myeloma cells by negative magnetic selection. The rearrangement joined TRBV6-6 to TRBJ2-7, and possibly TRBD1, on 6 matching bases. The sequenced DNA is TGTGCCAGCAGTACGGACAGACTCTACGAGCAGTACTTC. Its protein reads: CASSTDRLYEQYF.